This T cell receptor (beta chain) stems from a study of beta chain features in type 1 diabetes (dated by TCRdb to about 2018). The study in broad terms: Patients and healthy donors did not differ in mean age, gender distribution, total cell number or subset yield. The study compared TCRB repertoires of sorted circulating CD4+ T cell subsets between recently diagnosed type 1 diabetes patients and matched healthy donors. A total of about 99,000,000 sorted cells were examined across all samples, and RNA yield correlated strongly with the number of cells per subset. Naive and central memory subsets were obtained from all 30 or so donors, but regulatory and stem cell-like memory subsets were isolated from only 8 patients and roughly eight healthy donors.

From the cysteine up to the phenylalanine, the CDR3 has a length of 13 residues. Of all the DNA, just the CDR3 is kept, 39 bases in frame from base 1. At the junction V is shortened by 2 bases and J by 6 bases; bases outside the gene matches: 4. CDR1 SQVTM and CDR2 ANQGSEA are derived from the germline V gene. What the study reported, not specific to this receptor: Patients with type 1 diabetes made fewer insertions and deleted more nucleotides at VDJ recombination sites, implying thymic rearrangement abnormalities. Type 1 diabetes patients showed a moderate but significant shortening of TCRB CDR3 length in all four CD4+ subsets. Because cDNA rather than genomic DNA was sequenced, highly expressing activated cells could have been over-represented, although no difference in activation and CD3 levels was found between groups. Because the HLA sub-analyses included only small numbers of individuals, any influence of HLA type on TCRB rearrangement was left unresolved. The naive, central memory and regulatory TCRB repertoires appeared to resemble one another more closely among patients than among healthy donors. PCR might favor shorter templates, but patient and control samples were amplified and corrected together, so any skew would affect both groups equally.

The entire isolated RNA was reverse transcribed using the High Capacity cDNA Reverse Transcription Kit, and thus expressed TCRB transcripts were sequenced. Deep immunoSEQ sequencing was performed on naive, central memory and regulatory T cell samples, with an average of around 3.4 million total reads per sample. Sorted cells were lysed in RLT buffer and RNA was extracted with DNase-treated RNeasy Micro or Mini kits, depending on cell number. Each cell subset was processed on its own to prevent cross-contamination, while patient and healthy donor samples were processed together. TCRB sequences were amplified from cDNA with the immunoSEQ multiplex PCR, producing 87-bp fragments spanning the CDR3 region. Sequencing of the amplicons was performed on the Illumina HiSeq platform. The authors' analysis ran thus. PCR bias was corrected computationally using synthetic template baselines, and reads within Hamming distance 2 were collapsed, with unmergeable singletons discarded. Reads were aligned to IMGT to assign V, D and J genes, CDR3 length, and insertions or deletions at six rearrangement sites. Within each subset, clonotype counts were normalized to sorted cell number, and only after that were true diversity and Gini coefficients computed with the tcR R package. The overlap coefficient, calculated on TCRB nucleotide sequences, was used to quantify repertoire sharing. In its TCRdb copy, this immuneACCESS table keeps in-frame sequences only and misses some clones. Where compared with another copy, unresolved V genes explain less than half of these, and the others have no known cause. The DNA gave D and trimming, while V, J and clone size come from that table. A total of about 220,000 clones appear in this sample, approximately 10% of them only once. The ten largest clones add up to 1% to 1.5% of the sample.

This clone turned up a few times. The specificity of this receptor is unknown. The sample holds no much larger clone one base away, and base qualities are not on file. A single peripheral blood draw of 90 to 150 mL on average was collected from each donor into heparinised tubes. A BD FACSAria II was used to sort naive, central memory, regulatory and stem cell-like memory CD4+ T cells with a panel that included CD45RO, CCR7, CD25, CD127, CD95 and CD27. A purity above 98% was achieved for all sorted populations. Right away, PBMCs were isolated by Lymphoprep density gradient centrifugation and were stained directly, with no culture step. So that batch effects would be minimized, each experiment stained and sorted samples in pairs, pairing one healthy donor with one patient.

The sequencing sample was made of central memory CD4+ T cells from blood. This receptor was taken from a man younger than 35 in good health. This chain joins TRBV29-1 to TRBJ1-2; 9 central bases correspond to TRBD1. The CDR3 is CSVESDRGDGYTF. At the DNA level, the sequence is TGCAGCGTTGAATCGGACAGGGGAGATGGCTACACCTTC.